A single sample gave rise to the 21 T cell receptor beta chains below, sequenced in a study of blood T cell repertoires in COVID-19. The method was immunoSEQ multiplex PCR; TCRdb's version includes in-frame clones alone and lacks a portion of them. This table has roughly 100,000 clones, about 90% appearing once. Input material: peripheral blood. The receptors were sampled from a human donor in a cohort sampled during active COVID-19.

The rearrangement joins TRBV28 to TRBJ1-4, with D possibly being TRBD1 (5 bases). Per the germline V gene, CDR1 is MDHEN and CDR2 is SYDVKM. The CDR3 has 15 amino acids. V shed 3 bases and J shed 0 bases, with 8 bases lying between them. CDR3 coding DNA: TGTGCCAGCAGTTTCTTACAGGCAACTAATGAAAAACTGTTTTTT. The encoded protein is CASSFLQATNEKLFF.

This clone was counted a few times. CDR3 DNA: TGCGCCAGCAGCTTGAGGGGACTAGCGGGAGGTTCGGGGACCCAGTACTTC. It yields the protein CASSLRGLAGGSGTQYF. The chain has TRBV5-1 and TRBJ2-5, with TRBD2 matching over 15 bases. The CDR3 runs 17 residues. Germline CDR1 is SGHRS and CDR2 is YFSETQ. V was clipped by 1 base and J by 7 bases; unmatched bases: 8.

The chain employs TRBV11-1 and TRBJ1-1, with D perhaps TRBD1 (6 bases). Germline CDR1 reads SGHAT; CDR2 reads FQDESV (reference sequence). Trimming stripped 1 base from V and 1 base from J, with 13 bases between. The CDR3 contains 16 residues. CDR3 DNA sequence: TGTGCCAGCAGCTTAGGTCGAGGGGGTCCGAACACTGAAGCTTTCTTT. Translation gives CASSLGRGGPNTEAFF.

The chain joins TRBV28 to TRBJ1-3; D is unresolved. The CDR3 totals 17 residues. Germline assignment: CDR1 MDHEN and CDR2 SYDVKM. Trimming stripped 6 bases from V and 1 base from J, with 19 bases between. The CDR3: CASRPSSLYRSGNTIYF. Here the CDR3 DNA reads TGTGCCAGCAGACCGAGTTCCCTTTATAGATCTGGAAACACCATATATTTT.

The chain carries TRBV4-1 and TRBJ2-1; D possibly corresponds to TRBD2 (5 bases). This CDR3 has 15 amino acids. Germline CDR1 MGHRA, CDR2 YSYEKL. V was cut by 0 bases and J by 0 bases, with 6 bases left in between. DNA for the CDR3: TGCGCCAGCAGCCAAGAAGCGGCCTCCTACAATGAGCAGTTCTTC. It codes for CASSQEAASYNEQFF.

The V and J genes are TRBV5-1 and TRBJ1-2; TRBD1 is a possible D gene (5 bases). V was trimmed by 0 bases and J by 8 bases, leaving 11 bases between them. Germline V gives CDR1 SGHRS, CDR2 YFSETQ. The CDR3 contains 13 residues. CDR3 amino acids: CASSLGQGGGYTF. The CDR3 DNA follows: TGCGCCAGCAGCTTGGGGCAGGGAGGCGGCTACACCTTC.

V is TRBV5-1 and J is TRBJ2-1; 8 nucleotides align to TRBD2. The V segment lost 4 bases and the J segment 2 bases; nucleotides outside the gene matches: 8. The CDR3 is 16 amino acids. Per the germline V gene, CDR1 is SGHRS and CDR2 is YFSETQ. This CDR3 is CASSLLGGGPYNEQFF. The CDR3 nucleotides are TGCGCCAGCAGCCTCTTAGGCGGGGGGCCCTACAATGAGCAGTTCTTC.

The chain carries TRBV3-1 (or the pseudogene TRBV3-2) and TRBJ2-5, with 11 nucleotides matching TRBD1. This CDR3 is built from 16 residues. Germline trimming cut 1 base from V and 5 bases from J; bases unmatched to any gene: 6. CDR1 is LGHDT, CDR2 YNNKEL, per germline (reference sequence). In DNA, the CDR3 is TGTGCCAGCAGCCAAGGGGACGGGACAGGGGGGGAGACCCAGTACTTC. It translates to CASSQGDGTGGETQYF.

J is TRBJ2-1 and V is TRBV5-1; a weak D match, TRBD1 (6 bases). This CDR3 is 15 amino acids long. CDR1 is SGHRS and CDR2 is YFSETQ in the germline V gene. The germline V and J ends were trimmed by 6 bases and 4 bases, with 17 bases remaining between them. The CDR3, as DNA: TGCGCCAGCACTATTGGGGGCTCGGTGTACAATGAGCAGTTCTTC. Translating it yields CASTIGGSVYNEQFF.

V usage is TRBV20-1 and J usage is TRBJ1-5, with D possibly TRBD1 on 5 matching bases. Germline V gene lookup returns CDR1 DFQATT and CDR2 SNEGSKA (reference sequence). The CDR3 runs to 11 residues. V lost 7 bases and J lost 2, with 6 bases in between. The DNA for the CDR3 is TGCAGTGTAGGGGGCAATCAGCCCCAGCATTTT. It codes for CSVGGNQPQHF.

V and J are TRBV19 and TRBJ1-6; D perhaps matches TRBD1 (5 bases). The CDR3 contains 16 residues. Looked up from germline, CDR1 is LNHDA and CDR2 is SQIVND (reference sequence). The ends were cut back, 2 bases at V and 2 bases at J, with 10 bases in the middle. The CDR3 DNA reads TGTGCCAGTAGTATATCTGGCAGGGCCTATAATTCACCCCTCCACTTT. Translation: CASSISGRAYNSPLHF.

This clone showed up just a few times. This rearrangement joins TRBV7-9 to TRBJ2-5, with 12 bases identical to TRBD2. The CDR3 has 15 residues. In germline, CDR1 is SEHNR, CDR2 FQNEAQ (reference sequence). J gave up 4 bases and V 6 bases, and 6 bases lay outside the gene matches. The chain's CDR3 is CASRFPTSGGETQYF. The CDR3 nucleotides are TGTGCCAGCAGGTTCCCGACTAGCGGGGGAGAGACCCAGTACTTC.

V usage is TRBV7-3 and J usage is TRBJ2-3, with 9 bases aligning to TRBD1. V lost 5 bases and J lost 4; bases outside the gene matches: 7. Germline lookup yields CDR1 SGHTA and CDR2 FQGTGA. CDR3 length: 15 residues. The CDR3 DNA sequence: TGTGCCAGCAGCCCACGGGGACAGGGATCAGATACGCAGTATTTT. Its translation is CASSPRGQGSDTQYF. Full variable domain (rest looked up from reference TRBV7-3 and TRBJ2-3): GAGVSQTPSNKVTEKGKYVELRCDPISGHTALYWYRQSLGQGPEFLIYFQGTGAADDSGLPNDRFFAVRPEGSVSTLKIQRTERGDSAVYLCASSPRGQGSDTQYFGPGTRLTVL.

V gene TRBV29-1 combines with J gene TRBJ2-1; 10 nucleotides align to TRBD1. Germline CDR1 SQVTM, CDR2 ANQGSEA. V lost 1 base to trimming and J lost 6 bases; unmatched junction nucleotides: 3. The CDR3 has 14 amino acids. CDR3 amino acids: CSVEGTGGVNEQFF. The CDR3 region has the DNA TGCAGCGTTGAAGGGACAGGGGGTGTCAATGAGCAGTTCTTC.

This clone appeared a single time. V is TRBV28 and J is TRBJ1-3; maybe TRBD1 (6 bases). Germline V lookup: CDR1 MDHEN, CDR2 SYDVKM. V was shortened by 3 bases and J by 0 bases, with 12 bases between the two germline ends. The CDR3 covers 16 residues. The chain's CDR3 is CASSFGTSVSGNTIYF. In DNA, the CDR3 is TGTGCCAGCAGTTTTGGGACATCGGTCTCTGGAAACACCATATATTTT.

CDR3 region: CASTDQGYSNQPQHF. CDR3 sequence (DNA): TGTGCCAGTACCGATCAGGGATATAGCAATCAGCCCCAGCATTTT. The chain joins TRBV19 to TRBJ1-5; maybe TRBD1 (5 bases). Trimming took off 7 bases at V and 0 bases at J, with 13 bases between the two ends. Per germline, CDR1 LNHDA and CDR2 SQIVND (reference sequence). The CDR3 runs to 15 residues.

The gene calls are TRBV2 and TRBJ2-3; no firm D call. The germline gives CDR1 SNHLY, CDR2 FYNNEI. The V end was cut by 6 bases, the J end by 0 bases, with 13 bases between. This CDR3 is 15 amino acids long. DNA of the CDR3: TGTGCCAGCAGCTTGTTGGTCACAAGCACAGATACGCAGTATTTT. Amino acids: CASSLLVTSTDTQYF.

The chain is built from TRBV11-2 and TRBJ2-2, with 11 bases lining up with TRBD1. Germline CDR1 SGHAT, CDR2 FQNNGV. V lost 5 bases and J lost 4; bases outside the gene matches: 3. The CDR3 is 15 amino acids. CDR3 protein: CASSPGTGGTGELFF. In DNA, the CDR3 is TGTGCCAGCAGCCCCGGGACAGGGGGCACCGGGGAGCTGTTTTTT.

J is TRBJ2-5 and V is TRBV19; 13 bases agree with TRBD2. The CDR3 sequence is 15 residues long. CDR1 and CDR2 (germline): LNHDA, SQIVND (reference sequence). V lost 7 bases and J lost 4; bases outside the gene matches: 6. The CDR3 nucleotides read TGTGCCAGTAAAATAGGACTAGCGGGAGCAGAGACCCAGTACTTC. As protein: CASKIGLAGAETQYF. Supplemented by reference TRBV19 and TRBJ2-5, the full variable domain reads DGGITQSPKYLFRKEGQNVTLSCEQNLNHDAMYWYRQDPGQGLRLIYYSQIVNDFQKGDIAEGYSVSREKKESFPLTVTSAQKNPTAFYLCASKIGLAGAETQYFGPGTRLLVL.

This chain connects TRBV19 to TRBJ2-2, with D possibly matching TRBD2 (7 bases). Germline lookup yields CDR1 LNHDA and CDR2 SQIVND (reference sequence). The CDR3 sequence is 15 residues long. Trimming left V 5 bases short and J 3 bases short, with 13 bases between. CDR3 nucleotides: TGTGCCAGTAGTGAACAGGGAGGGGACACCGGGGAGCTGTTTTTT. It specifies CASSEQGGDTGELFF.

The chain has TRBV4-1 and TRBJ1-4; D might be TRBD1 (5 bases). V was trimmed by 3 bases and J by 7 bases, leaving 24 bases between them. The CDR3 contains 18 residues. The V gene's germline CDR1 is MGHRA and CDR2 YSYEKL. DNA of the CDR3: TGCGCCAGCAGCCAGTGGGCAGCACTTCCAATCGGGGGTGAAAAACTGTTTTTT. Translated, it gives CASSQWAALPIGGEKLFF.